The 25 T cell receptor beta chains below all came from one sample that was sequenced in a study of blood T cells in healthy people across ages. Together with a sample-barcoded 5' primer, a J-beta primer mix was included in a second PCR lasting roughly 6 to 12 cycles. TCRdb redid the calling of the 5' RACE reads with MiXCR, one entry per CDR3 protein. The table shows 800,000 or so distinct CDR3 sequences, with 20% to 25% occurring only once. The sample also formed part of further work on T cells of mothers and their children.

Sequenced sample: blood. The origin of the receptors is a boy younger than 18 in good health.

This rearrangement joins TRBV20-1 to TRBJ2-1; 7 bases agree with TRBD1. The J call is uncertain, as TRBJ2-7 better fits the DNA end. This CDR3 contains 12 residues. Germline CDR1 DFQATT, CDR2 SNEGSKA (reference sequence). The CDR3 loop reads CSAGQVAYEQYF. DNA for the CDR3: TGCAGTGCCGGACAGGTTGCCTACGAGCAGTACTTC.

This clonotype was observed a few times. The chain carries TRBV6-2 or TRBV6-3 and TRBJ1-5; tentatively, D is TRBD1 (5 bases). The CDR3 runs 16 residues. Per germline, CDR1 MNHEY and CDR2 SVGEGT. The ends were cut back, 8 bases at V and 6 bases at J, with 23 bases in the middle. CDR3 protein: CASGRAGTLGVQPQHF. CDR3 DNA: TGTGCCAGCGGTCGGGCAGGGACGTTAGGAGTTCAGCCCCAGCATTTT.

CDR3 in DNA: TGTGCCAGCAGGCATAGCGGGGCCAATGAGCAGTTCTTC. It specifies CASRHSGANEQFF. The chain is built from TRBV5-5 and TRBJ2-1; 8 bases are a match to TRBD2. V lost 5 bases, J lost 6 bases, and 4 bases stayed unmatched. This CDR3 region has 13 residues. In germline, CDR1 is SGHKS, CDR2 YYEKEE (reference sequence).

J is TRBJ2-5 and V is TRBV29-1; TRBD2 agrees at 10 bases. The DNA matches TRBJ2-7 better at its end, which makes the J call doubtful. The CDR3 totals 14 residues. Germline V CDR1 and CDR2: SQVTM, ANQGSEA. Here the CDR3 reads CSVGGTSVDYEQYF. In DNA form, the CDR3 reads TGCAGCGTTGGTGGGACTAGCGTGGACTACGAGCAGTACTTC.

The chain carries TRBV19 and TRBJ2-1; D perhaps matches TRBD1 (6 bases). V gave up 1 base and J gave up 9 bases, with 13 bases separating them. This CDR3 has 14 residues. CDR1 and CDR2 from the germline V gene are LNHDA and SQIVND (reference sequence). The CDR3 DNA sequence: TGTGCCAGTAGTATAGGGGGGCCGGGGCTTGAGCAGTTCTTC. This encodes CASSIGGPGLEQFF.

The chain employs TRBV12-3 or TRBV12-4 and TRBJ2-1, with TRBD2 matching 8 bases. J gave up 3 bases and V 3 bases, and 1 base lay outside the gene matches. The CDR3 is made up of 14 amino acids. The CDR3 region is CASSFAGGYNEQFF. CDR3 nucleotides: TGTGCCAGCAGTTTCGCGGGAGGCTACAATGAGCAGTTCTTC.

The chain combines TRBV7-2 with TRBJ2-5; maybe TRBD1 (6 bases). This CDR3 region has 14 residues. Germline CDR1 and CDR2: SGHTA and FQGNSA. V dropped 4 bases and J dropped 5 bases, with 14 bases sitting between them. CDR3 nucleotides: TGTGCCAGCAGCTCAAGTATGGGGGCTGAGACCCAGTACTTC. This encodes CASSSSMGAETQYF.

CDR3 sequence (DNA): TGCAGTGCTATAGATCCCGGGACAGGGGAATTCGGATATAGCAATCAGCCCCAGCATTTT. Protein sequence: CSAIDPGTGEFGYSNQPQHF. V is TRBV20-1 and J is TRBJ1-5; 10 nucleotides match TRBD1. The CDR3 consists of 20 residues. Germline V gene lookup returns CDR1 DFQATT and CDR2 SNEGSKA (reference sequence). V gave up 4 bases and J gave up 0 bases; unmatched junction bases: 18.

The chain couples TRBV27 to TRBJ2-5; either TRBD1 or TRBD2 may supply D (5 bases each). The CDR3 consists of 14 residues. V was pared by 1 base and J by 5 bases, with 11 bases between. Germline assignment: CDR1 MNHEY and CDR2 SMNVEV (reference sequence). Here the CDR3 DNA reads TGTGCCAGCAGTTTATTTAAGGGGACGGAGACCCAGTACTTC. Encoded protein: CASSLFKGTETQYF.

Only a few counts were recorded for this clonotype. V is TRBV20-1 and J is TRBJ1-4; the D gene is possibly TRBD1 (5 bases). The V gene's germline CDR1 is DFQATT and CDR2 SNEGSKA (reference sequence). This CDR3 has 13 amino acids. V gave up 5 bases and J gave up 6 bases, with 13 bases separating them. Here the CDR3 DNA reads TGCAGTGCTCCGGACATAGACCATGAAAAACTGTTTTTT. Amino acid sequence: CSAPDIDHEKLFF.

J is TRBJ2-5 and V is TRBV20-1; 8 bases fit TRBD1. The CDR3 runs 11 residues. The V gene end was trimmed by 5 bases and the J gene end by 5 bases; junction bases not matched to a gene: 1. CDR1 DFQATT and CDR2 SNEGSKA come from the germline V gene (reference sequence). The CDR3 DNA sequence: TGCAGTGCTGGGGACAGGGAGACCCAGTACTTC. Protein product: CSAGDRETQYF.

This clonotype was seen more than once but under ten times. The V and J genes are TRBV3-1 and TRBJ2-5; 9 nucleotides match TRBD1. The J call is in doubt because the DNA end fits TRBJ2-7 better. This CDR3 is 15 amino acids long. Germline V lookup: CDR1 LGHDT, CDR2 YNNKEL (reference sequence). CDR3 in amino acids: CASSQGTDRGHEQYF. As DNA, the CDR3 is TGTGCCAGCAGCCAAGGAACGGACAGGGGCCACGAGCAGTACTTC.

This clonotype has more than one count but fewer than ten. The V call is TRBV7-9, the J call TRBJ2-7; D could derive from TRBD1 or TRBD2 (5 bases each). This CDR3 is built from 16 residues. V was shortened by 2 bases and J by 4 bases, with 18 bases between the two germline ends. Germline assignment: CDR1 SEHNR and CDR2 FQNEAQ (reference sequence). The CDR3 loop is CASSLNSLGRSYEQYF. In DNA, the CDR3 is TGTGCCAGCAGCTTAAATTCTCTGGGACGGAGTTACGAGCAGTACTTC.

This clonotype was counted between two and nine times. This chain joins TRBV29-1 and TRBJ2-5, with unresolved D. Per germline, CDR1 SQVTM and CDR2 ANQGSEA. This CDR3 spans 14 amino acids. V was pared by 3 bases and J by 5 bases, with 16 bases between. As DNA, the CDR3 is TGCAGCGTTGACCGAGGACGGACCCAGGAGACCCAGTACTTC. This translates into CSVDRGRTQETQYF.

V usage is TRBV7-8 and J usage is TRBJ2-7, with 13 bases matching TRBD2. CDR3 length equals 15 residues. With V trimmed by 5 bases and J by 6 bases, 7 bases remained unmatched. Germline assignment: CDR1 SGHVS and CDR2 FQNEAQ. CDR3 nucleotide sequence: TGTGCCAGCAGCCATGGACTAGCGGGAGACGCCGAGCAGTACTTC. Its protein product is CASSHGLAGDAEQYF.

This sequence joins TRBV4-3 and TRBJ1-2; 10 bases are a match to TRBD1. V lost 1 base and J lost 0; bases outside the gene matches: 2. Germline assignment: CDR1 LGHNA and CDR2 YSLEER. The CDR3 length is 16 residues. For the CDR3, the DNA is TGCGCCAGCAGCCAAGCGACAGGGGGCACTAACTATGGCTACACCTTC. Protein product: CASSQATGGTNYGYTF.

CDR3 sequence: CASSLLASGGETQYF. In nucleotides, the CDR3 is TGCGCCAGCAGCTTATTGGCTAGCGGGGGTGAGACCCAGTACTTC. The V call is TRBV5-1, the J call TRBJ2-5, with 10 positions matching TRBD2. Germline CDR1 SGHRS, CDR2 YFSETQ. The CDR3 has 15 amino acids. With V trimmed by 2 bases and J by 5 bases, 6 bases remained unmatched.

Concerning this clonotype itself: A read error may account for a junction end that differs from germline. This CDR3 is CAASDWKEQYF. For the CDR3, the DNA is TGTGCCGCCAGTGATTGGAAAGAGCAGTACTTC. The chain employs TRBV24-1 and TRBJ2-7; D gene unclear. CDR3 size: 11 residues. CDR1 is KGHDR, CDR2 SFDVKD, per germline.

This chain uses TRBV7-8 with TRBJ2-1, with D uncertain. V gave up 5 bases and J gave up 5 bases, with 13 bases separating them. From germline, CDR1 is SGHVS and CDR2 FQNEAQ. The CDR3 extends over 14 amino acids. CDR3 bases: TGTGCCAGCAGCCCGCCCTCTTCGGACAATGAGCAGTTCTTC. Residues: CASSPPSSDNEQFF.

This clonotype was seen a few times. V is TRBV29-1 and J is TRBJ2-3; 7 nucleotides agree with TRBD2. The length of the CDR3 is 13 residues. J was trimmed by 6 bases and V by 7 bases; bases with no gene match: 10. The V gene's germline CDR1 is SQVTM and CDR2 ANQGSEA. In nucleotides, the CDR3 is TGCAGCGCCGCACCCCGGGGGGATGATACGCAGTATTTT. It codes for CSAAPRGDDTQYF.

V is TRBV15 and J is TRBJ2-5, with 8 bases aligning to TRBD1. TRBJ2-7 explains the end of the DNA better; the J call may be wrong. There are 13 residues in the CDR3. Germline V lookup: CDR1 LNHNV, CDR2 YYDKDF (reference sequence). The CDR3 loop reads CATSRDRAHEQYF. Here the CDR3 DNA reads TGTGCCACCAGCAGGGACAGGGCACACGAGCAGTACTTC.

This clonotype was observed a few times. The chain is built from TRBV20-1 and TRBJ2-4; TRBD1 matches 9 bases. This CDR3 region has 16 residues. The V segment lost 6 bases and the J segment 5 bases; nucleotides outside the gene matches: 14. Germline V gene lookup returns CDR1 DFQATT and CDR2 SNEGSKA (reference sequence). The chain's CDR3 is CSANRGTGGEENIQYF. The CDR3, as DNA: TGCAGTGCCAATAGGGGTACAGGGGGCGAGGAAAACATTCAGTACTTC.

Concerning this clonotype itself: One junction end does not reproduce the germline sequence, and a read error may be involved. J is TRBJ1-5 and V is TRBV6-6; 7 positions agree with TRBD1. Germline lookup yields CDR1 MNHNY and CDR2 SVGAGI (reference sequence). The CDR3 runs 15 residues. CDR3 coding DNA: TGTGCCGGCAGTTACGGTACAGGGGAGGATCAGCCCCAGCATTTT. Its translation: CAGSYGTGEDQPQHF.

The chain combines TRBV6-1 with TRBJ2-5; 9 bases agree with TRBD1. The J call may be in error: the DNA end matches TRBJ2-7 better. There are 15 residues in the CDR3. In germline, CDR1 is MNHNS, CDR2 SASEGT. The DNA for the CDR3 is TGTGCCAGCTACGTCGGGACAGGGTTTTTCTACGAGCAGTACTTC. It encodes CASYVGTGFFYEQYF.

J is TRBJ2-5 and V is TRBV29-1, with no clear D. This CDR3 is 12 amino acids long. Trimming removed 6 bases from V and 5 bases from J, with 13 bases in between. Germline CDR1 and CDR2: SQVTM and ANQGSEA. The CDR3 here is CSVVSVRETQYF. The CDR3 DNA follows: TGCAGCGTCGTATCAGTGAGGGAGACCCAGTACTTC.